This TCR beta chain was captured by sequencing in a study of PD-1 blockade in classical Hodgkin lymphoma. A word on this clone: The target antigen is unknown.

All patients relapsed after autologous stem cell transplantation, and brentuximab vedotin exposure varied. Using immunoSEQ multiplex PCR, the repertoire was profiled, and TCRdb retains in-frame clones only, with some absent. The sample holds about 93,000 clones; 92% are singletons and the top ten take approximately 2.5%. Notes on the study in general: Relative to healthy donors, newly diagnosed patients reportedly had lower baseline TCR diversity, which was reported as lower still in relapsed/refractory patients. There remain no defined causes for the repertoire differences, which possibly reflect disease activity or prior therapy.

V lost 1 base and J lost 6; bases outside the gene matches: 11. The germline V gene has CDR1 MNHNS and CDR2 SASEGT. There are 17 residues in the CDR3. The clonotype comes from a human donor with classical Hodgkin lymphoma. This specimen was peripheral blood mononuclear cells (PBMCs), taken before the second cycle of nivolumab. V and J are TRBV6-1 and TRBJ2-3; 9 bases match TRBD2. The CDR3 spells CASSEDGPSGIYDTQYF. CDR3 nucleotide sequence: TGTGCCAGCAGTGAAGATGGTCCTAGCGGGATTTATGATACGCAGTATTTT.